Each of the 30 T cell receptor beta chains below was sequenced from the same sample in a study of cytomegalovirus exposure and HLA in healthy donors. PCR was performed using 60 Vbeta and 13 Jbeta primers. The repertoire was sequenced with immunoSEQ multiplex PCR; TCRdb's copy has only in-frame clones and lacks some. The sample carries 100,000 or so clones, less than 85% recorded once. The material sequenced was PBMCs. Source of these receptors: a man in his forties in good health and CMV-seronegative.

This chain links TRBV4-2 with TRBJ2-1; 10 bases line up with TRBD2. V shed 4 bases and J 6 bases; nucleotides not matched to a gene: 6. Germline V gene lookup returns CDR1 LGHNA and CDR2 YNFKEQ. The CDR3 is 15 amino acids. The CDR3 nucleotides are TGTGCCAGCAGCCGAGCGGGGGGGCAGTCCAATGAGCAGTTCTTC. It yields the protein CASSRAGGQSNEQFF.

The V gene is TRBV7-9, the J gene TRBJ2-5; TRBD2 matches at 9 bases. The CDR3 sequence is 16 residues long. V was clipped by 5 bases and J by 2 bases; unmatched bases: 9. CDR1 is SEHNR and CDR2 is FQNEAQ in the germline V gene (reference sequence). The CDR3: CASSQGGAGGQETQYF. The CDR3 bases are TGTGCCAGCAGCCAAGGAGGGGCGGGGGGGCAAGAGACCCAGTACTTC.

Only one count was recorded for this clone. This chain links TRBV6-1 with TRBJ2-3; D might be TRBD2 (6 bases). In germline, CDR1 is MNHNS, CDR2 SASEGT. Trimming took off 3 bases at V and 1 base at J, with 14 bases between the two ends. The CDR3 loop spans 16 amino acids. CDR3 sequence reads: CASSDGGILGTDTQYF. The CDR3 DNA sequence: TGTGCCAGCAGTGATGGAGGGATTCTTGGCACAGATACGCAGTATTTT.

This sequence joins TRBV5-6 and TRBJ2-5; 8 nucleotides agree with TRBD2. The V gene's germline CDR1 is SGHDT and CDR2 YYEEEE. The V gene end was trimmed by 0 bases and the J gene end by 5 bases; junction bases not matched to a gene: 0. The CDR3 length is 13 residues. The CDR3 sequence is CASSLERGETQYF. The CDR3 coding sequence is TGTGCCAGCAGCTTGGAGCGGGGGGAGACCCAGTACTTC.

The chain recombines TRBV9 with TRBJ1-1; the D is unclear. The CDR3 is 16 amino acids. V was shortened by 4 bases and J by 1 base, with 17 bases between the two germline ends. The germline V gene encodes CDR1 SGDLS and CDR2 YYNGEE. The CDR3 spells CASSPQGRVENTEAFF. In DNA form, the CDR3 reads TGTGCCAGCAGCCCACAAGGGAGGGTCGAGAACACTGAAGCTTTCTTT. Together with reference TRBV9 and TRBJ1-1, the CDR3 gives the full variable domain: DSGVTQTPKHLITATGQRVTLRCSPRSGDLSVYWYQQSLDQGLQFLIQYYNGEERAKGNILERFSAQQFPDLHSELNLSSLELGDSALYFCASSPQGRVENTEAFFGQGTRLTVV.

This chain connects TRBV9 to TRBJ2-7; possibly TRBD2 for D (5 bases). The CDR3 covers 15 residues. Per germline, CDR1 SGDLS and CDR2 YYNGEE. With 3 bases removed from V and 7 bases from J, the gap between germline ends came to 20 bases. The CDR3 sequence: CASSAPDRPSGEQYF. CDR3 DNA sequence: TGTGCCAGCAGCGCCCCCGACCGCCCCTCGGGAGAGCAGTACTTC. Using reference TRBV9 and TRBJ2-7 for the parts outside the CDR3, the full variable domain is DSGVTQTPKHLITATGQRVTLRCSPRSGDLSVYWYQQSLDQGLQFLIQYYNGEERAKGNILERFSAQQFPDLHSELNLSSLELGDSALYFCASSAPDRPSGEQYFGPGTRLTVT.

The rearrangement uses TRBV18 and TRBJ1-6; D gene unclear. This CDR3 comprises 15 residues. The germline V gene encodes CDR1 KGHSH and CDR2 LQKENI. With 3 bases removed from V and 6 bases from J, the gap between germline ends came to 12 bases. CDR3 coding DNA: TGTGCCAGCTCACCCCTCGGGAAGATTAATTCACCCCTCCACTTT. Amino acids: CASSPLGKINSPLHF.

V and J are TRBV11-3 and TRBJ2-7; 7 bases fit TRBD1. V gave up 1 base and J gave up 3 bases; unmatched junction bases: 9. This CDR3 spans 16 amino acids. Germline V gene lookup returns CDR1 SGHNT and CDR2 YENEEA. This chain's CDR3 is CASSLGGGQAYYEQYF. The CDR3 DNA follows: TGTGCCAGCAGCTTAGGAGGCGGACAGGCCTACTACGAGCAGTACTTC. Using reference TRBV11-3 and TRBJ2-7 for the parts outside the CDR3, the full variable domain is EAGVVQSPRYKIIEKKQPVAFWCNPISGHNTLYWYLQNLGQGPELLIRYENEEAVDDSQLPKDRFSAERLKGVDSTLKIQPAELGDSAVYLCASSLGGGQAYYEQYFGPGTRLTVT.

The chain is built from TRBV25-1 and TRBJ2-2; weak D call: TRBD1 (6 bases). Germline CDR1 and CDR2: MGHDK and SYGVNS. The V gene lost 5 bases and the J gene lost 0 bases, with 13 bases spanning the gap. This CDR3 region has 16 residues. CDR3 in amino acids: CASSPPGHANTGELFF. The CDR3 nucleotides are TGTGCCAGCAGTCCACCGGGACACGCGAACACCGGGGAGCTGTTTTTT.

In its sample, this clone was seen a few times. The chain has TRBV6-6 and TRBJ2-7, with 7 bases aligning to TRBD1. Germline lookup yields CDR1 MNHNY and CDR2 SVGAGI (reference sequence). CDR3 size: 15 residues. Losses at the gene ends were 7 bases for V and 3 bases for J; bases not matched to a gene: 12. The CDR3 loop reads CASTTPGTVSYEQYF. The CDR3, as DNA: TGTGCCAGCACCACCCCCGGGACAGTAAGCTACGAGCAGTACTTC.

The V gene is TRBV18, the J gene TRBJ1-3; 8 positions match TRBD1. The V gene end was trimmed by 0 bases and the J gene end by 8 bases; junction bases not matched to a gene: 3. The CDR3 extends over 14 amino acids. Germline CDR1 is KGHSH and CDR2 is LQKENI. CDR3 DNA: TGTGCCAGCTCACCACCGGGACAGGTGCACACCATATATTTT. Its translation is CASSPPGQVHTIYF.

This clone was seen a single time. The rearrangement links TRBV2 to TRBJ1-1; weak D call: TRBD1 (5 bases). Germline CDR1 is SNHLY and CDR2 is FYNNEI. Trimming took 8 bases from V and 5 from J, leaving 9 bases between them. The length of the CDR3 is 11 residues. Here the CDR3 DNA reads TGTGCCAGCTCGGGGGAAACTGAAGCTTTCTTT. Its translation: CASSGETEAFF.

V and J are TRBV7-8 and TRBJ2-7; 11 bases are a match to TRBD1. With V trimmed by 3 bases and J by 4 bases, 8 bases remained unmatched. CDR1 SGHVS and CDR2 FQNEAQ come from the germline V gene. The CDR3 spans 16 residues. The CDR3, as DNA: TGTGCCAGCAGCTTGACAGGGACAGGGGGTAGATACGAGCAGTACTTC. The encoded protein is CASSLTGTGGRYEQYF.

Points on this clone: The same CDR3 is also encoded by other DNA sequences in this sample. The chain couples TRBV5-4 to TRBJ1-2, with 8 positions matching TRBD1. Trimming took 0 bases from V and 4 from J; bases not matched to a gene: 5. The CDR3 consists of 15 residues. Germline CDR1 SGHNT, CDR2 YYREEE (reference sequence). The CDR3 here is CASSLGPGQGYGYTF. The CDR3 coding sequence is TGTGCCAGCAGCTTGGGGCCTGGACAGGGCTATGGCTACACCTTC.

The gene calls are TRBV29-1 and TRBJ1-2; TRBD1 matches at 8 bases. V lost 4 bases and J lost 2; bases outside the gene matches: 3. The CDR3 is 13 amino acids. Germline CDR1 is SQVTM and CDR2 is ANQGSEA. The CDR3 here is CSVVNRGNYGYTF. DNA for the CDR3: TGCAGCGTTGTAAACAGGGGGAACTATGGCTACACCTTC.

This chain uses TRBV7-6 with TRBJ1-1; possible D gene TRBD1, 6 bases. The germline V gene encodes CDR1 SGHVS and CDR2 FNYEAQ. This CDR3 has 15 amino acids. V was cut by 2 bases and J by 4 bases, with 14 bases left in between. CDR3 nucleotide sequence: TGTGCCAGCAGCTTATGGACAGCAGGTAGCACTGAAGCTTTCTTT. Translated: CASSLWTAGSTEAFF.

The rearrangement links TRBV10-3 to TRBJ1-5, with a tentative D call TRBD1 (6 bases). Germline assignment: CDR1 ENHRY and CDR2 SYGVKD. Deletions cut 1 base from V and 3 bases from J, with 16 bases between. The CDR3 totals 17 residues. The CDR3 is CAISEWGGPTTNQPQHF. The CDR3 nucleotides read TGTGCCATCAGTGAGTGGGGGGGCCCAACTACCAATCAGCCCCAGCATTTT.

V gene TRBV28 combines with J gene TRBJ2-7; perhaps TRBD1 as D (5 bases). The length of the CDR3 is 17 residues. The V gene lost 2 bases and the J gene lost 3 bases, with 20 bases spanning the gap. CDR1 is MDHEN and CDR2 is SYDVKM in the germline V gene. CDR3 in amino acids: CASSLNVRVDLIYEQYF. CDR3 sequence (DNA): TGTGCCAGCAGTTTAAATGTCAGGGTGGACCTTATCTACGAGCAGTACTTC.

This chain uses TRBV6-5 with TRBJ1-1; a possible D gene is TRBD1 (6 bases). The V end was cut by 0 bases, the J end by 3 bases, with 8 bases between. CDR1 is MNHEY, CDR2 SVGAGI, per germline. CDR3 length: 14 amino acids. The chain's CDR3 is CASSYSEGDTEAFF. CDR3 sequence (DNA): TGTGCCAGCAGTTACTCAGAGGGGGACACTGAAGCTTTCTTT.

The J gene is TRBJ2-7, the V gene TRBV29-1; D gene uncertain. The germline gives CDR1 SQVTM, CDR2 ANQGSEA. This CDR3 spans 13 amino acids. V was shortened by 4 bases and J by 0 bases, with 10 bases between the two germline ends. The chain's CDR3 is CSVAAVSSYEQYF. The CDR3 DNA is TGCAGCGTTGCGGCGGTGAGCTCCTACGAGCAGTACTTC.

This chain uses TRBV27 with TRBJ2-2; 8 nucleotides match TRBD1. The CDR3 consists of 15 residues. The V gene end was trimmed by 6 bases and the J gene end by 7 bases; junction bases not matched to a gene: 10. In germline, CDR1 is MNHEY, CDR2 SMNVEV (reference sequence). CDR3 sequence (DNA): TGTGCCAGCAGCCCGGACAGGGATAGTGGCGGGGAGCTGTTTTTT. Its protein is CASSPDRDSGGELFF.

The J gene is TRBJ2-2, the V gene TRBV27; no reliable D call. Germline CDR1 MNHEY, CDR2 SMNVEV (reference sequence). V lost 0 bases, J lost 1 base, and 3 bases lay in between. This CDR3 comprises 14 residues. CDR3 DNA: TGTGCCAGCAGTTTATCCTTGAACACCGGGGAGCTGTTTTTT. It codes for CASSLSLNTGELFF.

This clone was found once. The CDR3 here is CASSQNGGTGGEQYF. The DNA for the CDR3 is TGTGCCAGCAGCCAAAACGGGGGGACCGGGGGGGAGCAGTACTTC. This sequence joins TRBV4-2 and TRBJ2-7; 7 bases are a match to TRBD2. The ends lost 2 bases at V and 7 bases at J; junction bases unmatched: 11. Germline CDR1 is LGHNA and CDR2 is YNFKEQ. There are 15 residues in the CDR3.

In DNA, the CDR3 is TGTGCCAGCAGCACGGGGGACGGAAGGAACGAGCAGTACTTC. This sequence encodes CASSTGDGRNEQYF. The V gene is TRBV11-3, the J gene TRBJ2-5; D perhaps matches TRBD2 (6 bases). The J call may be mistaken, given a closer DNA end match to TRBJ2-7. The CDR3 runs to 14 residues. In germline, CDR1 is SGHNT, CDR2 YENEEA.

This sequence joins TRBV13 and TRBJ1-4; no clear D. With 6 bases removed from V and 8 bases from J, the gap between germline ends came to 10 bases. The CDR3 is 12 residues long. CDR1 and CDR2 from the germline V gene are PRHDT and FYEKMQ (reference sequence). CDR3 bases: TGTGCCAGCAGACGACTCGAGGAAAAACTGTTTTTT. Translated, it gives CASRRLEEKLFF.

This clone has a single count. V usage is TRBV27 and J usage is TRBJ2-7; tentative D call: TRBD2 (5 bases). Germline CDR1 reads MNHEY; CDR2 reads SMNVEV (reference sequence). The CDR3 runs to 13 residues. Trimming stripped 3 bases from V and 0 bases from J, with 6 bases between. Here the CDR3 reads CASSFGVSYEQYF. CDR3 in DNA: TGTGCCAGCAGTTTCGGGGTCTCCTACGAGCAGTACTTC.

The CDR3 DNA follows: TGTGCCACCACGCCGGGGGGGGTCGTCGGGGTTGAAAAACTGTTTTTT. Its protein is CATTPGGVVGVEKLFF. This sequence joins TRBV15 and TRBJ1-4; TRBD1 is a possible D gene (5 bases). The germline V gene encodes CDR1 LNHNV and CDR2 YYDKDF (reference sequence). This CDR3 has 16 residues. V dropped 7 bases and J dropped 7 bases, with 22 bases sitting between them.

The chain couples TRBV29-1 to TRBJ2-7, with 9 positions matching TRBD1. This CDR3 contains 18 residues. Germline values: CDR1 SQVTM, CDR2 ANQGSEA. After removal of 5 bases from V and 3 bases from J, the junction contained 20 bases not matched to a gene. CDR3: CSVLERIFAGTGSYEQYF. The CDR3 coding sequence is TGCAGCGTTCTCGAAAGAATCTTTGCCGGGACAGGGAGCTACGAGCAGTACTTC.

The DNA of the CDR3 is TGTGCCAGCAGCCCGCGACAGGGCGGCACCGGGGAGCTGTTTTTT. Its protein is CASSPRQGGTGELFF. V is TRBV11-3 and J is TRBJ2-2, with 7 bases that match TRBD1. This CDR3 spans 15 amino acids. Germline CDR1 reads SGHNT; CDR2 reads YENEEA. Unmatched junction bases numbered 7, after V lost 5 bases and J lost 4 bases.

Only one count was recorded for this clone. This chain joins TRBV9 and TRBJ1-1, with a weak D call TRBD1 (5 bases). The CDR3 is made up of 13 amino acids. From germline, CDR1 is SGDLS and CDR2 YYNGEE. V lost 3 bases and J 6 bases, leaving 12 bases between the germline ends. The chain's CDR3 is CASSGRVESEAFF. DNA of the CDR3: TGTGCCAGCAGCGGCAGGGTTGAATCTGAAGCTTTCTTT.